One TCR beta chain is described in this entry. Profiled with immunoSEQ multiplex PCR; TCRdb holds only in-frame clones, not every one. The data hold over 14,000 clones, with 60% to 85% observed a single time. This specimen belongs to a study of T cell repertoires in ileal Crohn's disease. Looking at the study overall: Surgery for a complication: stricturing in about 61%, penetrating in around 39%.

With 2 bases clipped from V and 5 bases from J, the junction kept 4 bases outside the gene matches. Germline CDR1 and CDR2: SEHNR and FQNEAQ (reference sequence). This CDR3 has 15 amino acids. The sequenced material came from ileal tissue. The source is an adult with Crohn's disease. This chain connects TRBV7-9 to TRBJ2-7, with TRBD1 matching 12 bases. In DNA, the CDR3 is TGTGCCAGCAGCTTATCGGGGACAGGGGGCCACGAGCAGTACTTC. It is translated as CASSLSGTGGHEQYF.